This T cell receptor beta chain derives from a study of blood T cell repertoires in COVID-19. Study-wide background: The study drew acute and convalescent COVID-19 samples from the United States, Italy and Spain. The analysed material was cDNA or gDNA that came from T cells, B-cell-depleted T cells, or PBMCs.

The germline gives CDR1 SQVTM, CDR2 ANQGSEA. V shed 5 bases and J 2 bases; nucleotides not matched to a gene: 6. The CDR3 is 14 amino acids. Generated by immunoSEQ multiplex PCR, the TCRdb table keeps only in-frame clones and is missing some. The sample lists roughly 250,000 clones; 75% to 90% were seen once. The specimen was peripheral blood. The genes are TRBV29-1 and TRBJ1-2, with TRBD1 matching over 9 bases. The receptor was isolated from a woman aged 60 to 75 with active or convalescent COVID-19. The CDR3 here is CSVPQGAMNYGYTF. The CDR3 DNA is TGCAGCGTTCCACAGGGGGCTATGAACTATGGCTACACCTTC.